A single sample gave rise to the 7 T cell receptor beta chains below, sequenced in a study of T cell responses to AZD1222 COVID-19 vaccine. Repertoires were generated with immunoSEQ multiplex PCR, while TCRdb's copy carries only in-frame clones and drops some. The sample lists under 200,000 clones; 85% to 95% were seen once. The sequenced sample was peripheral blood, obtained on day 0 of AZD1222 vaccination. The receptors shown here come from an adult in good health.

This chain connects TRBV19 to TRBJ1-6, with TRBD1 matching over 10 bases. The CDR3 length is 13 residues. Germline V gives CDR1 LNHDA, CDR2 SQIVND (reference sequence). V was pared by 7 bases and J by 7 bases, with 1 base of the junction left unmatched. CDR3 region: CASKGQGNSPLHF. The CDR3 region has the DNA TGTGCCAGTAAGGGACAGGGGAATTCACCCCTCCACTTT.

V and J are TRBV20-1 and TRBJ2-3, with 14 bases that match TRBD2. V lost 3 bases to trimming and J lost 1 base; unmatched junction nucleotides: 3. Per germline, CDR1 DFQATT and CDR2 SNEGSKA (reference sequence). The CDR3 runs 16 residues. In DNA form, the CDR3 reads TGCAGTGCTAGTAGGGGACTAGCGGGGGGCACAGATACGCAGTATTTT. Translating it yields CSASRGLAGGTDTQYF.

The V and J genes are TRBV6-5 and TRBJ1-3; no reliable D call. Germline V gene data show CDR1 as MNHEY and CDR2 as SVGAGI. The CDR3 spans 15 residues. V was cut by 3 bases and J by 5 bases, with 14 bases left in between. The CDR3 loop reads CASSYNSLRRNTIYF. CDR3 DNA sequence: TGTGCCAGCAGTTATAACAGTCTAAGGAGAAACACCATATATTTT.

This chain connects TRBV7-9 to TRBJ2-3; TRBD2 aligns across 10 bases. This CDR3 comprises 15 residues. The V and J ends lost 2 bases and 5 bases, in that order; junction bases with no gene match: 4. The germline CDR1 and CDR2 sequences are SEHNR and FQNEAQ (reference sequence). The CDR3 DNA reads as TGTGCCAGCAGCTTATATCAGCGGGGGGGAGATACGCAGTATTTT. Protein sequence: CASSLYQRGGDTQYF.

This clone has only a few counts. This chain links TRBV5-4 with TRBJ1-2, with TRBD1 as a possible D gene (5 bases). The CDR3 is 14 amino acids. The V and J ends lost 2 bases and 5 bases respectively, with 13 bases between them. Per the germline V gene, CDR1 is SGHNT and CDR2 is YYREEE (reference sequence). The DNA for the CDR3 is TGTGCCAGCAGCTTTATAAGTGGGGGTTATGGCTACACCTTC. It codes for CASSFISGGYGYTF.

The chain has TRBV5-6 and TRBJ1-6; 7 bases map to TRBD1. Germline trimming cut 2 bases from V and 10 bases from J; bases unmatched to any gene: 9. This CDR3 region has 15 residues. From germline, CDR1 is SGHDT and CDR2 YYEEEE. DNA of the CDR3: TGTGCCAGCAGCTTTCTGTCGCAGGGGGGATCACCCCTCCACTTT. Its protein product is CASSFLSQGGSPLHF.

The J gene is TRBJ2-7, the V gene TRBV12-3 or TRBV12-4, with 7 positions matching TRBD1. The CDR3 contains 13 residues. V lost 3 bases, J lost 1 base, and 0 bases stayed unmatched. As DNA, the CDR3 is TGTGCCAGCAGTTTCAGGGGGTCCTACGAGCAGTACTTC. Its translation is CASSFRGSYEQYF.